Following are 19 T cell receptor beta chains from one sample sequenced in a study of blood T cell repertoires in COVID-19. TCRdb's table, derived via immunoSEQ multiplex PCR, lists solely in-frame clones and lacks some. The sample lists some 68,000 clones, 89% occurring once. Sequencing was carried out using peripheral blood. The source is a man between 50 and 59 years old with active COVID-19.

This clone was found once. The rearrangement links TRBV7-9 to TRBJ1-2; perhaps TRBD1 as D (5 bases). V was pared by 7 bases and J by 8 bases, with 17 bases between. This CDR3 spans 13 amino acids. Looked up from germline, CDR1 is SEHNR and CDR2 is FQNEAQ (reference sequence). For the CDR3, the DNA is TGTGCCAGCATCTCGGGAGGGGTTGAGGGCTACACCTTC. Translated, it gives CASISGGVEGYTF.

The DNA of the CDR3 is TGTGCCAGCAGTTCACCGGGGGGAGCTCAGCCCCAGCATTTT. This encodes CASSSPGGAQPQHF. The chain carries TRBV28 and TRBJ1-5, with D tentatively TRBD1 (5 bases). Trimming left V 4 bases short and J 6 bases short, with 13 bases between. CDR3 size: 14 residues. Germline V CDR1 and CDR2: MDHEN, SYDVKM. Supplemented by reference TRBV28 and TRBJ1-5, the full variable domain reads DVKVTQSSRYLVKRTGEKVFLECVQDMDHENMFWYRQDPGLGLRLIYFSYDVKMKEKGDIPEGYSVSREKKERFSLILESASTNQTSMYLCASSSPGGAQPQHFGDGTRLSIL.

The chain is built from TRBV7-2 and TRBJ1-4; D perhaps matches TRBD1 (6 bases). Between the trimmed V and J ends, which lost 1 base and 8 bases, there was a span of 11 bases. Germline V gives CDR1 SGHTA, CDR2 FQGNSA. CDR3 size: 14 residues. The CDR3 bases are TGTGCCAGCAGCTTAGTAAGGGGGAACGAAAAACTGTTTTTT. Its protein is CASSLVRGNEKLFF.

The J gene is TRBJ2-5, the V gene TRBV11-2; TRBD2 agrees at 7 bases. Germline V gene lookup returns CDR1 SGHAT and CDR2 FQNNGV. J gave up 2 bases and V 5 bases, and 5 bases lay outside the gene matches. The CDR3 length is 14 residues. This CDR3 reads CASSPGRGQETQYF. DNA of the CDR3: TGTGCCAGCAGCCCGGGGCGGGGGCAAGAGACCCAGTACTTC.

The V call is TRBV6-5, the J call TRBJ2-3, with D perhaps matching TRBD2 (5 bases). CDR1 and CDR2 from the germline V gene are MNHEY and SVGAGI. The CDR3 has 13 residues. V was trimmed by 8 bases and J by 5 bases, leaving 14 bases between them. The CDR3 bases are TGTGCCAGCTCTGAGAGGGAAGGAGATACGCAGTATTTT. Translation: CASSEREGDTQYF.

This clone has only one observation. The rearrangement joins TRBV7-2 to TRBJ2-2; D gene uncertain. Between the trimmed V and J ends, which lost 2 bases and 6 bases, there was a span of 7 bases. The CDR3 spans 13 residues. CDR1 is SGHTA, CDR2 FQGNSA, per germline. The CDR3 sequence: CASSLILPGELFF. DNA of the CDR3: TGTGCCAGCAGCTTAATCCTTCCCGGGGAGCTGTTTTTT.

The rearrangement links TRBV18 to TRBJ1-3, with unresolved D. The germline V gene has CDR1 KGHSH and CDR2 LQKENI. The CDR3 length is 14 residues. With 3 bases removed from V and 3 bases from J, the gap between germline ends came to 9 bases. CDR3 DNA: TGTGCCAGCTCACCTGACAATCTTGGAAACACCATATATTTT. Translation: CASSPDNLGNTIYF.

The gene calls are TRBV10-3 and TRBJ2-7; D is uncertain. The CDR3 has 15 residues. From germline, CDR1 is ENHRY and CDR2 SYGVKD. V gave up 0 bases and J gave up 5 bases, with 14 bases separating them. The CDR3 loop reads CAISESPVSSHEQYF. The DNA for the CDR3 is TGTGCCATCAGTGAGTCTCCAGTCAGTTCTCACGAGCAGTACTTC.

The CDR3 coding sequence is TGCGCCAGCAGCCAAGGAAGGGGGCGGCGATACACTGAAGCTTTCTTT. This gives the protein CASSQGRGRRYTEAFF. The chain uses TRBV4-1 and TRBJ1-1, with TRBD1 matching over 7 bases. The CDR3 runs to 16 residues. Germline CDR1 and CDR2: MGHRA and YSYEKL. Trimming at V came to 1 base and at J to 3 bases, leaving 8 bases not matched to a gene.

This clone was counted only a few times. V and J are TRBV5-4 and TRBJ2-2; 8 bases are a match to TRBD1. V shed 4 bases and J 1 base; nucleotides not matched to a gene: 6. This CDR3 contains 16 residues. CDR1 SGHNT and CDR2 YYREEE come from the germline V gene (reference sequence). In nucleotides, the CDR3 is TGTGCCAGCAGCCCGCCTGGACAGGGGAACACCGGGGAGCTGTTTTTT. This codes for CASSPPGQGNTGELFF. The whole variable domain, remainder taken from reference TRBV5-4 and TRBJ2-2, is ETGVTQSPTHLIKTRGQQVTLRCSSQSGHNTVSWYQQALGQGPQFIFQYYREEENGRGNFPPRFSGLQFPNYSSELNVNALELDDSALYLCASSPPGQGNTGELFFGEGSRLTVL.

The chain uses TRBV5-8 and TRBJ1-1; 7 bases fit TRBD1. Germline V gene lookup returns CDR1 SGHTS and CDR2 YDEGEE. Trimming cost V 0 bases and J 4 bases; bases outside gene matches: 6. The CDR3 sequence is 15 residues long. The DNA for the CDR3 is TGTGCCAGCAGCTTGGGAGGGGGCGCAGGCACTGAAGCTTTCTTT. Translated, it gives CASSLGGGAGTEAFF.

The V gene is TRBV19, the J gene TRBJ1-5; 7 nucleotides align to TRBD1. Germline V gene sequence: CDR1 LNHDA, CDR2 SQIVND (reference sequence). With V trimmed by 1 base and J by 4 bases, 1 base remained unmatched. The CDR3 covers 14 residues. The CDR3 bases are TGTGCCAGTAGTATAGGGGACAGAAATCAGCCCCAGCATTTT. This gives the protein CASSIGDRNQPQHF. Using reference TRBV19 and TRBJ1-5 for the parts outside the CDR3, the full variable domain is DGGITQSPKYLFRKEGQNVTLSCEQNLNHDAMYWYRQDPGQGLRLIYYSQIVNDFQKGDIAEGYSVSREKKESFPLTVTSAQKNPTAFYLCASSIGDRNQPQHFGDGTRLSIL.

This clone was seen just once. V and J are TRBV19 and TRBJ2-3; 10 nucleotides agree with TRBD2. Per the germline V gene, CDR1 is LNHDA and CDR2 is SQIVND (reference sequence). This CDR3 has 14 residues. The ends lost 6 bases at V and 3 bases at J; junction bases unmatched: 3. CDR3 nucleotide sequence: TGTGCCAGTAGCCTAGCGGGGGCAACAGATACGCAGTATTTT. Encoded protein: CASSLAGATDTQYF. The full variable domain, completed using reference TRBV19 and TRBJ2-3, is DGGITQSPKYLFRKEGQNVTLSCEQNLNHDAMYWYRQDPGQGLRLIYYSQIVNDFQKGDIAEGYSVSREKKESFPLTVTSAQKNPTAFYLCASSLAGATDTQYFGPGTRLTVL.

The chain employs TRBV4-1 and TRBJ2-3; 8 nucleotides agree with TRBD2. This CDR3 contains 13 residues. CDR1 is MGHRA and CDR2 is YSYEKL in the germline V gene. Trimming cost V 1 base and J 6 bases; bases outside gene matches: 0. CDR3 loop: CASSQVAGDTQYF. CDR3 nucleotide sequence: TGCGCCAGCAGCCAAGTAGCGGGGGATACGCAGTATTTT.

The rearrangement links TRBV18 to TRBJ2-1; 11 nucleotides line up with TRBD2. The germline V gene has CDR1 KGHSH and CDR2 LQKENI. V was clipped by 3 bases and J by 7 bases; unmatched bases: 5. CDR3 length: 15 residues. For the CDR3, the DNA is TGTGCCAGCTCACCTGTAGCGGGGGGGCAGAATGAGCAGTTCTTC. It codes for CASSPVAGGQNEQFF.

The chain couples TRBV23-1 to TRBJ2-2; TRBD1 matches 11 bases. Being an ORF, TRBV23-1 has a function that is uncertain. Unmatched junction bases numbered 10, after V lost 7 bases and J lost 0 bases. CDR3 size: 18 residues. CDR3 coding DNA: TGCGCCAGCACCTACTTTGGACAGGGGGCAACGAACACCGGGGAGCTGTTTTTT. It yields the protein CASTYFGQGATNTGELFF.

A remark on this clone: The sample contains more than one DNA sequence encoding this CDR3. This rearrangement joins TRBV7-2 to TRBJ2-7, with TRBD1 identical over 9 bases. V lost 1 base, J lost 2 bases, and 0 bases stayed unmatched. This CDR3 contains 14 residues. Germline values: CDR1 SGHTA, CDR2 FQGNSA. The CDR3 region is CASSLGQGAYEQYF. The CDR3 nucleotides read TGTGCCAGCAGCTTAGGACAGGGGGCCTACGAGCAGTACTTC.

V and J are TRBV2 and TRBJ1-5; D ambiguous. This CDR3 region has 14 residues. V was cut by 2 bases and J by 4 bases, with 9 bases left in between. Germline assignment: CDR1 SNHLY and CDR2 FYNNEI. This CDR3 is CASSELGQNQPQHF. CDR3 in DNA: TGTGCCAGCAGTGAATTGGGCCAGAATCAGCCCCAGCATTTT.

This chain joins TRBV27 and TRBJ1-4; D is possibly TRBD1 (5 bases). The CDR3 runs 16 residues. Germline CDR1 and CDR2: MNHEY and SMNVEV (reference sequence). Trimming took 1 base from V and 4 from J, leaving 13 bases between them. The CDR3 nucleotides read TGTGCCAGCAGTTTATTAGGGGCTTGGGGTAATGAAAAACTGTTTTTT. It encodes CASSLLGAWGNEKLFF. The full variable domain, completed using reference TRBV27 and TRBJ1-4, is EAQVTQNPRYLITVTGKKLTVTCSQNMNHEYMSWYRQDPGLGLRQIYYSMNVEVTDKGDVPEGYKVSRKEKRNFPLILESPSPNQTSLYFCASSLLGAWGNEKLFFGSGTQLSVL.